This T cell receptor (beta chain) was obtained from a study of T cell changes during pregnancy in multiple sclerosis. The germline V gene has CDR1 LNHDA and CDR2 SQIVND (reference sequence). The CDR3 length is 16 residues. V gave up 0 bases and J gave up 2 bases, with 12 bases separating them. TCRdb's table, derived via immunoSEQ multiplex PCR, lists solely in-frame clones and lacks some. The sample consists of roughly 52,000 clones, approximately 90% of them appearing once. The clonotype was recovered from a female donor with multiple sclerosis, enrolled in a pregnancy study. The sequences come from CD4+ T cells from peripheral blood mononuclear cells, collected in the first trimester of pregnancy. The rearrangement uses TRBV19 and TRBJ2-3; the D gene is possibly TRBD2 (6 bases). The DNA for the CDR3 is TGTGCCAGTAGTATAGATCAGGCGGGGACCACAGATACGCAGTATTTT. Its protein product is CASSIDQAGTTDTQYF.